Following are 16 T cell receptor beta chains from one sample sequenced in a study of blood T cell repertoires in COVID-19. TCRdb keeps only in-frame clones here, not all; method: immunoSEQ multiplex PCR. The sample has about 190,000 clones; roughly 78% are singletons. Sequencing was done on a sample of peripheral blood. Every receptor here comes from an elderly woman with active or convalescent COVID-19.

The chain uses TRBV10-3 and TRBJ2-5; the D gene is possibly TRBD2 (5 bases). There are 15 residues in the CDR3. Trimming left V 6 bases short and J 3 bases short, with 17 bases between. CDR1 and CDR2 from the germline V gene are ENHRY and SYGVKD. CDR3 sequence: CAIRGSSQREETQYF. CDR3 bases: TGTGCCATCAGAGGGAGCTCGCAGCGAGAAGAGACCCAGTACTTC.

V gene TRBV19 combines with J gene TRBJ1-6, with D perhaps TRBD1 (6 bases). V was clipped by 5 bases and J by 7 bases, with 15 bases between them. Germline values: CDR1 LNHDA, CDR2 SQIVND (reference sequence). CDR3 length: 15 residues. The CDR3 is CASSAPGTTNSPLHF. CDR3 DNA sequence: TGTGCCAGTAGTGCGCCCGGGACAACGAATTCACCCCTCCACTTT.

The chain joins TRBV3-1 (or the pseudogene TRBV3-2) to TRBJ2-5; possible D gene TRBD2, 6 bases. This CDR3 comprises 13 residues. Between the trimmed V and J ends, which lost 4 bases and 2 bases, there was a span of 8 bases. Germline-derived CDR1 and CDR2 are LGHDT and YNNKEL (reference sequence). For the CDR3, the DNA is TGTGCCAGCAGCCGGGGGGAGCAAGAGACCCAGTACTTC. Its translation is CASSRGEQETQYF.

This clone was counted a few times. CDR3 nucleotides: TGTGCCTGGAGGCAGGGGCTGGGCAATCAGCCCCAGCATTTT. Protein product: CAWRQGLGNQPQHF. V is TRBV30 and J is TRBJ1-5; TRBD1 might be the D (6 bases). This CDR3 has 14 residues. The V and J ends lost 3 bases and 2 bases respectively, with 11 bases between them. Germline CDR1 reads GTSNPN; CDR2 reads SVGIG (reference sequence). The variable domain in full, completed from reference TRBV30 and TRBJ1-5, reads SQTIHQWPATLVQPVGSPLSLECTVEGTSNPNLYWYRQAAGRGLQLLFYSVGIGQISSEVPQNLSASRPQDRQFILSSKKLLLSDSGFYLCAWRQGLGNQPQHFGDGTRLSIL.

In regard to this clone: The junction departs from germline at one end; a sequencing error may be responsible. This chain uses TRBV5-6 with TRBJ2-7, with no clear D. There are 15 residues in the CDR3. The germline V gene has CDR1 SGHDT and CDR2 YYEEEE. CDR3 loop: CASTLVGRERYEQYF. Written as DNA, the CDR3 is TGTGCCAGCACCTTGGTTGGTCGCGAGCGATACGAGCAGTACTTC.

The V call is TRBV18, the J call TRBJ1-4; 7 nucleotides align to TRBD1. This CDR3 spans 14 amino acids. Per the germline V gene, CDR1 is KGHSH and CDR2 is LQKENI. The V gene end was trimmed by 3 bases and the J gene end by 6 bases; junction bases not matched to a gene: 4. The CDR3 DNA sequence: TGTGCCAGCTCACCGGACAGGAATGATGAAAAACTGTTTTTT. Protein sequence: CASSPDRNDEKLFF. Filled out from reference TRBV18 and TRBJ1-4, the complete variable domain reads NAGVMQNPRHLVRRRGQEARLRCSPMKGHSHVYWYRQLPEEGLKFMVYLQKENIIDESGMPKERFSAEFPKEGPSILRIQQVVRGDSAAYFCASSPDRNDEKLFFGSGTQLSVL.

V usage is TRBV6-2 or TRBV6-3 and J usage is TRBJ2-1; the match to TRBD2 covers 8 bases. The germline gives CDR1 MNHEY, CDR2 SVGEGT. The CDR3 has 16 amino acids. With V trimmed by 3 bases and J by 3 bases, 7 bases remained unmatched. CDR3 nucleotide sequence: TGTGCCAGCAGTTATGAGCGGGGGATATTCTACAATGAGCAGTTCTTC. Its protein is CASSYERGIFYNEQFF.

The chain has TRBV10-3 and TRBJ1-4; a possible D gene is TRBD1 (6 bases). CDR1 and CDR2 from the germline V gene are ENHRY and SYGVKD. V was trimmed by 2 bases and J by 8 bases, leaving 15 bases between them. The CDR3 sequence is 15 residues long. CDR3 DNA: TGTGCCATCAGTGAGGGTCACAGGGTTGGGGAAAAACTGTTTTTT. Its protein is CAISEGHRVGEKLFF.

The chain links TRBV28 to TRBJ2-1, with D possibly TRBD2 on 7 matching bases. V was shortened by 8 bases and J by 5 bases, with 31 bases between the two germline ends. The CDR3 sequence is 19 residues long. Germline values: CDR1 MDHEN, CDR2 SYDVKM. The CDR3 region is CASGILTGGLIGENNEQFF. CDR3 sequence (DNA): TGTGCCAGCGGAATCCTAACGGGGGGCCTGATTGGTGAGAACAATGAGCAGTTCTTC.

The chain carries TRBV11-2 and TRBJ2-7; 8 bases are shared with TRBD2. This CDR3 spans 15 amino acids. The V and J ends lost 2 bases and 3 bases, in that order; junction bases with no gene match: 6. Looked up from germline, CDR1 is SGHAT and CDR2 is FQNNGV. CDR3: CASSLIRGGRYEQYF. The CDR3 nucleotides are TGTGCCAGCAGCTTAATCCGGGGGGGCCGCTACGAGCAGTACTTC.

The chain is built from TRBV6-4 and TRBJ1-2; D remains ambiguous. Between the trimmed V and J ends, which lost 4 bases and 8 bases, there was a span of 14 bases. Per germline, CDR1 MRHNA and CDR2 SNTAGT. The CDR3 is made up of 13 amino acids. CDR3 protein: CASSGASGRGYTF. As DNA, the CDR3 is TGTGCCAGCAGTGGCGCATCGGGTCGCGGCTACACCTTC.

The chain combines TRBV5-6 with TRBJ2-3; D may be TRBD2 (5 bases). Germline V lookup: CDR1 SGHDT, CDR2 YYEEEE. The CDR3 has 15 residues. Trimming removed 2 bases from V and 6 bases from J, with 16 bases in between. The CDR3 nucleotides read TGTGCCAGCAGCTTTGGTCTAGCAGAGCTGGATACGCAGTATTTT. This gives the protein CASSFGLAELDTQYF.

The chain recombines TRBV6-5 with TRBJ1-2; 8 bases are a match to TRBD1. Germline V gene sequence: CDR1 MNHEY, CDR2 SVGAGI. The CDR3 spans 15 residues. Unmatched junction bases numbered 16, after V lost 8 bases and J lost 8 bases. The DNA of the CDR3 is TGTGCCAGCCACACCCGACAGGGGAGGCTGGAGGGCTACACCTTC. Protein: CASHTRQGRLEGYTF.

The chain recombines TRBV9 with TRBJ2-7, with a possible D match to TRBD2 (6 bases). Germline CDR1 SGDLS, CDR2 YYNGEE. The CDR3 extends over 16 amino acids. The germline V and J ends were trimmed by 4 bases and 0 bases, with 17 bases remaining between them. CDR3 in DNA: TGTGCCAGCAGCACTCTCGGGGGAGCGAGCTCCTACGAGCAGTACTTC. Its protein product is CASSTLGGASSYEQYF.

The V call is TRBV5-4, the J call TRBJ1-2; 7 bases align to TRBD1. J lost 0 bases, V lost 4 bases, and 6 bases had no gene match. The CDR3 has 15 amino acids. Germline lookup yields CDR1 SGHNT and CDR2 YYREEE (reference sequence). CDR3: CASSPGTAANYGYTF. As DNA, the CDR3 is TGTGCCAGCAGCCCCGGGACAGCCGCTAACTATGGCTACACCTTC.

The rearrangement joins TRBV11-3 to TRBJ2-2, with 9 positions matching TRBD1. Germline loops: CDR1 SGHNT, CDR2 YENEEA. The V gene end was trimmed by 3 bases and the J gene end by 1 base; junction bases not matched to a gene: 0. There are 15 residues in the CDR3. CDR3 loop: CASSLDRGNTGELFF. DNA for the CDR3: TGTGCCAGCAGCTTGGACAGGGGGAACACCGGGGAGCTGTTTTTT.